The clone carrying this TCR beta chain was seen only a few times. The antigen is not known. This record belongs to a study of shared clonotypes between healthy human individuals. Study at large: Researchers drew samples from two women and a few men aged 18 to 49.

Study-level points and caveats: Sampling involved blood alone; tissue repertoires likely differ.

Deep-level running was used for the assay. Sequencing on ten immunoSEQ deep assay plates was performed for unsorted PBMC DNA. Here immunoSEQ multiplex PCR was the method, and the copy in TCRdb shows in-frame clones only, minus some. The profile covers fewer than 550,000 clones, with about 79% appearing a single time and around an eighth taken by the ten largest. Specimen: PBMCs. The sequence came from a woman in her thirties or forties in good health. Some clones in this sample may be carry-over from other donors' samples.

The CDR3 coding sequence is TGTGCCAGCGGGCCGGGGCGGGCCCTCTACAATGAGCAGTTCTTC. It is translated as CASGPGRALYNEQFF. The J gene is TRBJ2-1, the V gene TRBV11-2; D possibly matches TRBD1 or TRBD2 (5 bases each). The V and J ends lost 8 bases and 3 bases respectively, with 17 bases between them. This CDR3 is built from 15 residues. Germline CDR1 is SGHAT and CDR2 is FQNNGV.